A single sample gave rise to the 29 T cell receptor beta chains below, sequenced in a study of shared clonotypes between healthy human individuals. Some clones are missing from TCRdb's copy, which holds only in-frame ones; the method was immunoSEQ multiplex PCR. The table lists 1.5 million to 2.5 million clones, around 96% of them singletons. Naive CD8 cells lacked CD45RO, underwent positive selection for CCR7 and left out terminally differentiated effector memory CD45RA+ cells. The sample was naive CD8+ T cells sorted from blood. These receptors all stem from a young man in good health.

In DNA, the CDR3 is TGTGCCAGCAGCTTTTGGCCCGACACCGGGGAGCTGTTTTTT. Its translation: CASSFWPDTGELFF. The J gene is TRBJ2-2, the V gene TRBV7-9; D gene ambiguous. V lost 3 bases to trimming and J lost 3 bases, with 8 bases between them. CDR1 SEHNR and CDR2 FQNEAQ come from the germline V gene (reference sequence). This CDR3 region has 14 residues.

This sequence joins TRBV10-3 and TRBJ1-2; 8 bases line up with TRBD1. The CDR3 is 15 amino acids. CDR1 and CDR2 from the germline V gene are ENHRY and SYGVKD. The V gene end was trimmed by 6 bases and the J gene end by 6 bases; junction bases not matched to a gene: 12. For the CDR3, the DNA is TGTGCCATCAGGGGACAGGTGGGGGGAGATAATGGCTACACCTTC. Protein product: CAIRGQVGGDNGYTF.

The chain combines TRBV5-6 with TRBJ2-2; no firm D call. Trimming took 1 base from V and 6 from J, leaving 13 bases between them. This CDR3 region has 15 residues. Germline V gene sequence: CDR1 SGHDT, CDR2 YYEEEE. CDR3 amino acids: CASSLLAAFSGELFF. DNA of the CDR3: TGTGCCAGCAGCTTGTTGGCTGCCTTTTCCGGGGAGCTGTTTTTT.

This clone occurred once. The chain combines TRBV10-3 with TRBJ2-1; TRBD2 matches at 9 bases. The ends lost 7 bases at V and 7 bases at J; junction bases unmatched: 11. The CDR3 runs to 15 residues. Germline CDR1 is ENHRY and CDR2 is SYGVKD. CDR3 nucleotides: TGTGCCATCAAAGAGGCGGGAGGGCCGGGGAATGAGCAGTTCTTC. This gives the protein CAIKEAGGPGNEQFF.

J is TRBJ2-7 and V is TRBV15, with D perhaps matching TRBD1 or TRBD2 (5 bases each). This CDR3 comprises 13 residues. V was cut by 2 bases and J by 3 bases, with 8 bases left in between. CDR1 and CDR2 (germline): LNHNV, YYDKDF (reference sequence). In DNA, the CDR3 is TGTGCCACCAGCAGACAGGGAGACTACGAGCAGTACTTC. This encodes CATSRQGDYEQYF.

A word on this clone: Other DNA sequences of this sample code for an identical CDR3. This sequence joins TRBV27 and TRBJ1-1; a weak D match, TRBD1 (6 bases). The CDR3 is 14 amino acids. Germline CDR1 reads MNHEY; CDR2 reads SMNVEV (reference sequence). With 3 bases removed from V and 0 bases from J, the gap between germline ends came to 8 bases. In DNA form, the CDR3 reads TGTGCCAGCAGTTTCGGGGGGCTGAACACTGAAGCTTTCTTT. Protein sequence: CASSFGGLNTEAFF.

The rearrangement links TRBV7-8 to TRBJ2-1, with 11 nucleotides matching TRBD2. Germline CDR1 and CDR2: SGHVS and FQNEAQ. The CDR3 runs 16 residues. The junction had 6 bases not matched to a gene; V was cut back by 5 bases and J by 3 bases. CDR3 loop: CASSTITSGGYNEQFF. The CDR3 DNA is TGTGCCAGCAGCACCATAACTAGCGGGGGCTACAATGAGCAGTTCTTC.

This clone was seen once. Other DNA sequences in this specimen translate into the identical CDR3. The rearrangement joins TRBV30 to TRBJ2-7; D not resolved. Trimming took off 0 bases at V and 3 bases at J, with 6 bases between the two ends. Germline CDR1 reads GTSNPN; CDR2 reads SVGIG (reference sequence). The CDR3 totals 12 residues. CDR3 protein: CAWSVNSYEQYF. The CDR3 DNA reads as TGTGCCTGGAGTGTAAACAGCTACGAGCAGTACTTC. Supplemented by reference TRBV30 and TRBJ2-7, the full variable domain reads SQTIHQWPATLVQPVGSPLSLECTVEGTSNPNLYWYRQAAGRGLQLLFYSVGIGQISSEVPQNLSASRPQDRQFILSSKKLLLSDSGFYLCAWSVNSYEQYFGPGTRLTVT.

V is TRBV30 and J is TRBJ2-3; D uncertain. The CDR3 has 12 residues. The V gene lost 0 bases and the J gene lost 6 bases, with 7 bases spanning the gap. Germline CDR1 is GTSNPN and CDR2 is SVGIG (reference sequence). The DNA of the CDR3 is TGTGCCTGGAGTGTCAACGTGGATACGCAGTATTTT. Translated: CAWSVNVDTQYF.

J is TRBJ2-3 and V is TRBV5-1, with 8 bases identical to TRBD1. The CDR3 runs to 15 residues. V lost 4 bases, J lost 5 bases, and 9 bases stayed unmatched. Germline CDR1 reads SGHRS; CDR2 reads YFSETQ. The CDR3 is CASSIWTGLVDTQYF. CDR3 sequence (DNA): TGCGCCAGCAGCATATGGACAGGGTTGGTAGATACGCAGTATTTT.

V is TRBV5-1 and J is TRBJ2-1, with D uncertain. Between the trimmed V and J ends, which lost 8 bases and 9 bases, there was a span of 12 bases. The CDR3 is 11 amino acids. The germline V gene has CDR1 SGHRS and CDR2 YFSETQ. CDR3 bases: TGCGCCAGTGAAAGGTCGGGTGAGCAGTTCTTC. Encoded protein: CASERSGEQFF.

The chain is built from TRBV5-8 and TRBJ2-7; D might be TRBD1 (5 bases). This CDR3 is 14 amino acids long. Trimming left V 0 bases short and J 1 base short, with 8 bases between. Germline V lookup: CDR1 SGHTS, CDR2 YDEGEE. The chain's CDR3 is CASSLADSSYEQYF. The CDR3 DNA follows: TGTGCCAGCAGCTTGGCCGACAGTTCCTACGAGCAGTACTTC.

The chain couples TRBV10-1 to TRBJ2-1; D is unclear. The CDR3 totals 14 residues. The germline V and J ends were trimmed by 5 bases and 1 base, with 9 bases remaining between them. Germline V lookup: CDR1 WNHNN, CDR2 SYGVQD (reference sequence). The CDR3 reads CASSSGESYNEQFF. As DNA, the CDR3 is TGCGCCAGCAGTTCCGGCGAATCCTACAATGAGCAGTTCTTC.

This sequence joins TRBV6-1 and TRBJ1-2, with a weak D call TRBD1 (5 bases). There are 15 residues in the CDR3. Per germline, CDR1 MNHNS and CDR2 SASEGT. The V end lost 0 bases, the J end lost 6 bases, and 14 bases lay between the germline ends. The CDR3 DNA reads as TGTGCCAGCAGTGAAGCTCCCCGGGACTTTAATGGCTACACCTTC. Translation: CASSEAPRDFNGYTF.

This clone was detected only once. This CDR3 is also generated by other DNA sequences in the sample. V and J are TRBV27 and TRBJ2-7; 8 positions agree with TRBD2. Germline CDR1 and CDR2: MNHEY and SMNVEV (reference sequence). The CDR3 is 14 amino acids. V was pared by 0 bases and J by 5 bases, with 3 bases of the junction left unmatched. This chain's CDR3 is CASSLSSGGNEQYF. The CDR3 nucleotides are TGTGCCAGCAGTTTATCCTCGGGGGGGAACGAGCAGTACTTC.

The chain carries TRBV19 and TRBJ1-2, with 7 bases fitting TRBD1. V trimming: 10 bases; J trimming: 8 bases; junction bases outside the gene matches: 10. There are 12 residues in the CDR3. Germline lookup yields CDR1 LNHDA and CDR2 SQIVND (reference sequence). CDR3: CATGPTGDGYTF. The CDR3 nucleotides are TGTGCCACCGGGCCCACAGGGGACGGCTACACCTTC.

This clone was recorded a few times. This chain links TRBV27 with TRBJ1-2; D call uncertain. Germline V lookup: CDR1 MNHEY, CDR2 SMNVEV (reference sequence). Trimming removed 6 bases from V and 1 base from J, with 15 bases in between. The CDR3 totals 15 residues. The CDR3 spells CASRLVAGSNYGYTF. The CDR3 region has the DNA TGTGCCAGCAGGCTGGTTGCGGGGAGTAACTATGGCTACACCTTC.

The V gene is TRBV13, the J gene TRBJ2-1; TRBD1 is a possible D gene (5 bases). Germline values: CDR1 PRHDT, CDR2 FYEKMQ (reference sequence). Trimming stripped 3 bases from V and 3 bases from J, with 6 bases between. This CDR3 has 13 amino acids. For the CDR3, the DNA is TGTGCCAGCAGCTTTAGGGGCTACAATGAGCAGTTCTTC. Its protein product is CASSFRGYNEQFF.

The chain uses TRBV16 and TRBJ2-5; D remains ambiguous. In germline, CDR1 is KGHSY, CDR2 FQNENV. Trimming shortened V by 1 base and J by 3 bases, and 6 bases separated the two germline ends. The CDR3 is 13 residues long. CDR3 nucleotide sequence: TGTGCCAGCAGCCAATTGGAAAAAGAGACCCAGTACTTC. Protein product: CASSQLEKETQYF.

J is TRBJ2-7 and V is TRBV10-3; D assignment may be TRBD1 or TRBD2 (5 bases each). Germline V gene sequence: CDR1 ENHRY, CDR2 SYGVKD. The CDR3 totals 16 residues. V lost 0 bases and J lost 2, with 14 bases in between. CDR3 DNA sequence: TGTGCCATCAGTGAGTCGCAAAATCAGGGAGCCTACGAGCAGTACTTC. It yields the protein CAISESQNQGAYEQYF.

The chain carries TRBV10-2 and TRBJ2-6; D is ambiguous. This CDR3 has 20 amino acids. Trimming removed 0 bases at V and 0 bases at J, with 18 bases between. Germline V gene lookup returns CDR1 WSHSY and CDR2 SAAADI. CDR3 sequence reads: CASSESQVLDPLSGANVLTF. CDR3 bases: TGCGCCAGCAGTGAGTCGCAAGTCTTAGATCCTCTCTCTGGGGCCAACGTCCTGACTTTC.

CDR3 in DNA: TGTGCCAGCAGTTTTGGGGAAAATCAGCCCCAGCATTTT. Translation: CASSFGENQPQHF. J is TRBJ1-5 and V is TRBV28; D not resolved. The germline V and J ends were trimmed by 3 bases and 4 bases, with 7 bases remaining between them. This CDR3 contains 13 residues. Germline CDR1 is MDHEN and CDR2 is SYDVKM.

V and J are TRBV4-1 and TRBJ1-5, with D unresolved. Looked up from germline, CDR1 is MGHRA and CDR2 is YSYEKL. CDR3 length: 15 amino acids. The V and J ends lost 6 bases and 1 base respectively, with 13 bases between them. This chain's CDR3 is CASRLKESSNQPQHF. CDR3 sequence (DNA): TGCGCCAGCAGACTGAAGGAGAGCAGCAATCAGCCCCAGCATTTT.

Worth noting for this clone: Other DNA sequences in this specimen translate into the identical CDR3. This rearrangement joins TRBV5-1 to TRBJ2-7, with D maybe TRBD1 (6 bases). Looked up from germline, CDR1 is SGHRS and CDR2 is YFSETQ. The CDR3 sequence is 14 residues long. The ends were cut back, 1 base at V and 7 bases at J, with 15 bases in the middle. The CDR3 sequence: CASSLLGTSYEQYF. The CDR3 nucleotides are TGCGCCAGCAGCTTGTTAGGGACAAGTTATGAGCAGTACTTC.

V and J are TRBV30 and TRBJ2-5, with a possible D match to TRBD1 (6 bases). Trimming removed 8 bases from V and 5 bases from J, with 18 bases in between. Germline CDR1 is GTSNPN and CDR2 is SVGIG (reference sequence). This CDR3 is built from 13 residues. This CDR3 is CAGGREAWETQYF. In DNA, the CDR3 is TGTGCCGGGGGCAGGGAAGCCTGGGAGACCCAGTACTTC.

A word on this clone: The same CDR3 can be traced to other DNA sequences in this sample. The rearrangement joins TRBV13 to TRBJ2-2; no firm D call. The CDR3 is 13 residues long. Germline V gene lookup returns CDR1 PRHDT and CDR2 FYEKMQ (reference sequence). Trimming shortened V by 5 bases and J by 1 base, and 5 bases separated the two germline ends. The CDR3 DNA reads TGTGCCAGCAGCCTTGAGAACACCGGGGAGCTGTTTTTT. It translates to CASSLENTGELFF.

The chain is built from TRBV29-1 and TRBJ2-6; D unclear. The CDR3 consists of 15 residues. Trimming shortened V by 0 bases and J by 2 bases, and 8 bases separated the two germline ends. CDR1 is SQVTM, CDR2 ANQGSEA, per germline. The CDR3 DNA is TGCAGCGTTGAAGACACTGGGACTGGGGCCAACGTCCTGACTTTC. Its translation: CSVEDTGTGANVLTF.

The V call is TRBV9, the J call TRBJ2-3; no firm D call. The CDR3 is 15 residues long. The V and J ends lost 0 bases and 2 bases respectively, with 10 bases between them. CDR1 and CDR2 (germline): SGDLS, YYNGEE. The CDR3 region has the DNA TGTGCCAGCAGCGTAGGAGTCGGCCTCACAGATACGCAGTATTTT. Amino acid sequence: CASSVGVGLTDTQYF. The full variable domain, rest sourced from reference TRBV9 and TRBJ2-3, is DSGVTQTPKHLITATGQRVTLRCSPRSGDLSVYWYQQSLDQGLQFLIQYYNGEERAKGNILERFSAQQFPDLHSELNLSSLELGDSALYFCASSVGVGLTDTQYFGPGTRLTVL.

The chain has TRBV2 and TRBJ2-3; 14 bases match TRBD2. Germline-derived CDR1 and CDR2 are SNHLY and FYNNEI. V lost 5 bases, J lost 2 bases, and 12 bases stayed unmatched. The CDR3 length is 19 residues. CDR3 amino acids: CASSWQSGLAGEYTDTQYF. CDR3 DNA sequence: TGTGCCAGCAGTTGGCAGTCGGGACTAGCGGGGGAATACACAGATACGCAGTATTTT.